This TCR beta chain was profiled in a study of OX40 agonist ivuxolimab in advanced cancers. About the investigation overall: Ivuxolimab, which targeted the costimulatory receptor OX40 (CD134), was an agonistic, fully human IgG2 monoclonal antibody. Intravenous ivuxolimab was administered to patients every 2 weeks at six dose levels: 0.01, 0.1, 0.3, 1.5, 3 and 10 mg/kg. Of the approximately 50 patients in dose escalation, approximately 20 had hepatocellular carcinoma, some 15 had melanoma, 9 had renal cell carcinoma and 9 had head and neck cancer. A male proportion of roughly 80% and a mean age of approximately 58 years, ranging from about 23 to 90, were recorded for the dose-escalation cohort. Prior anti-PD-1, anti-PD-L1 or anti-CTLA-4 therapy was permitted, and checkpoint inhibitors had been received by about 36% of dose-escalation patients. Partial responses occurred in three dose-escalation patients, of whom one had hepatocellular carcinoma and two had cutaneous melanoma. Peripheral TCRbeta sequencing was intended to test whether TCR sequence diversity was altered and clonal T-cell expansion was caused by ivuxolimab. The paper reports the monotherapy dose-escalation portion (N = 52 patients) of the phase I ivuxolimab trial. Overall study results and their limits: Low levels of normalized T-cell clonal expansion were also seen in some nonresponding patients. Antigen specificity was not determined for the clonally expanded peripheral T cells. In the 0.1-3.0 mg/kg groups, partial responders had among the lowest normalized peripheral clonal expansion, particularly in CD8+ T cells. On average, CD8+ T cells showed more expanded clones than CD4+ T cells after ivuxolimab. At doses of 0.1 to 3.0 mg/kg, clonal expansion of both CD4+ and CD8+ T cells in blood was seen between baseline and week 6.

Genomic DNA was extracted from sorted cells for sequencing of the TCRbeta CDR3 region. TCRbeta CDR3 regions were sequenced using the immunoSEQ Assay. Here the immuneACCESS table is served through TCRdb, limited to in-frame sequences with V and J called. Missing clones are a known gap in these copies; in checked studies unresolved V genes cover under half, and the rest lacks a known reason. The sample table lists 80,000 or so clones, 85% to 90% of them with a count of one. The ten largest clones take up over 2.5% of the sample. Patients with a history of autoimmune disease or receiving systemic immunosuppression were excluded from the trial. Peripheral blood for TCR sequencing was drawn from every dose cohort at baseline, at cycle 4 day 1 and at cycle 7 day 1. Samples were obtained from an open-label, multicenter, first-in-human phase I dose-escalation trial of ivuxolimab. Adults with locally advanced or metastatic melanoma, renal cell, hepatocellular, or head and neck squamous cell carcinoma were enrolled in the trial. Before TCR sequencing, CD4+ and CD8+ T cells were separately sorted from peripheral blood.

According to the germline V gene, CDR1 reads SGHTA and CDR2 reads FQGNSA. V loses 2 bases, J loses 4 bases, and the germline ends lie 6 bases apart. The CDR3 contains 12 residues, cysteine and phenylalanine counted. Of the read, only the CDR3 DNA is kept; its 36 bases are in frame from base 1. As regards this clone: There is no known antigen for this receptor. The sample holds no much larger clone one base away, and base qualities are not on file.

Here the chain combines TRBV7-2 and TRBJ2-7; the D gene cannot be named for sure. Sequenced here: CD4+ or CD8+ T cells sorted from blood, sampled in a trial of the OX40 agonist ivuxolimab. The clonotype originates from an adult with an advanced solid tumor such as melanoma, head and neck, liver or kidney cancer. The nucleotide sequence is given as TGTGCCAGCAGCTTATTGTTGTACGAGCAGTACTTC. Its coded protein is CASSLLLYEQYF.